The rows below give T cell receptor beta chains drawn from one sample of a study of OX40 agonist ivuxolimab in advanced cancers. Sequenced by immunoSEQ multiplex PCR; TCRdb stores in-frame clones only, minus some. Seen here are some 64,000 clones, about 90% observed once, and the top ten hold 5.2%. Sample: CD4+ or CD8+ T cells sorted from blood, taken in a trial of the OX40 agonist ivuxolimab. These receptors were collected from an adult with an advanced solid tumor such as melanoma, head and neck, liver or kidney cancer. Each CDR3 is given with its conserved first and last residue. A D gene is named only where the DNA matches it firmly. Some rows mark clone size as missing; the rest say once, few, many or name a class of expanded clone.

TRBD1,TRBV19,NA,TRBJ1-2,TGTGCCAGTAGTCAACAGGGGCGGAATGGCTACACCTTC,CASSQQGRNGYTF
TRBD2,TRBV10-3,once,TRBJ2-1,TGTGCCACCGAGCGGGAAGACGAGCAGTTCTTC,CATEREDEQFF
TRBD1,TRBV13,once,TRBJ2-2,TGTGCCAGCAGCTCGTACAGGGGGCGGGACACCGGGGAGCTGTTTTTT,CASSSYRGRDTGELFF
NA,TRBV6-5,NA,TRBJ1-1,TGTGCCAGCAGTTACGGAACAGGGCACAGGGAAGCTTTCTTT,CASSYGTGHREAFF
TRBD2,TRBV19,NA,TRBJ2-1,TGTGCCAGTAGTATAGACCGACTAGCGGGAGGGGGTTGGCAGTTCTTC,CASSIDRLAGGGWQFF
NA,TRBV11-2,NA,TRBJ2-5,TGTGCCAGCAGGACCACCTTGGGGGAGACCCAGTACTTC,CASRTTLGETQYF
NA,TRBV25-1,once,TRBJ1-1,TGTGCCAGCAGTGAATGGCAGGGCGGCACTGAAGCTTTCTTT,CASSEWQGGTEAFF
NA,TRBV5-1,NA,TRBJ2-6,TGCGCCAGCAGAGACAGCAGCTCTGGGGCCAACGTCCTGACTTTC,CASRDSSSGANVLTF
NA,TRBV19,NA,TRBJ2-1,TGTGCCAGTACCCCCAACGGTGGGAACAATGAGCAGTTCTTC,CASTPNGGNNEQFF
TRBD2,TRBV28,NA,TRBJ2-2,TGTGCCAGCAGAGCGGGAGGGCCGAGCACCGGGGAGCTGTTTTTT,CASRAGGPSTGELFF
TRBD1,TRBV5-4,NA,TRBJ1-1,TGTGCCAGCAAACGGGACAGATGGAACACTGAAGCTTTCTTT,CASKRDRWNTEAFF
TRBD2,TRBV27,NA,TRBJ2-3,TGTGCCAGCTGCCACGCGGGAGTCTCAGATACGCAGTATTTT,CASCHAGVSDTQYF
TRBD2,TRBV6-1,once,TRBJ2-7,TGTGCCAGCAGTTATAGCGGGGCCTACGAGCAGTACTTC,CASSYSGAYEQYF
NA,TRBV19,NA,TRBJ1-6,TGTGCCAGTAGTATACAAGGTTATTCACCCCTCCACTTT,CASSIQGYSPLHF
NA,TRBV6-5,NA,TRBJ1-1,TGTGCCAGCAGTTACCATACAAGAGGGGGGGCTTTCTTT,CASSYHTRGGAFF
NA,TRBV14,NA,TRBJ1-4,TGTGCCAGCAGCCAAGTCGGGGGTGGCGAAAAACTGTTTTTT,CASSQVGGGEKLFF
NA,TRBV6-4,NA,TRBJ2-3,TGTGCCAGCAGGGCCAGGGGCACAGATACGCAGTATTTT,CASRARGTDTQYF
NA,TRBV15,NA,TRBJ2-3,TGTGCCACCAGCAGAGAACCCTACCCCACAGATACGCAGTATTTT,CATSREPYPTDTQYF
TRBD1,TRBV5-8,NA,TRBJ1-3,TGTGCCAGCGGACAGGGGGGGGCTGCTGGAAACACCATATATTTT,CASGQGGAAGNTIYF
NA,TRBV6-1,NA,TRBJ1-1,TGTGCCAGCAGTGGCGGCAGAGTCGTCACTGAAGCTTTCTTT,CASSGGRVVTEAFF
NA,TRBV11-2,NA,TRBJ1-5,TGTGCCAGCAGTGAAGCGGGGGGCAATCAGCCCCAGCATTTT,CASSEAGGNQPQHF
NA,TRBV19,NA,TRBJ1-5,TGTGCCAGCATAATTACAGGGTCCAGCAATCAGCCCCAGCATTTT,CASIITGSSNQPQHF
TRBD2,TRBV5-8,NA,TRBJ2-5,TGTGCCAGCAGCCTCGGACTAGCGGGAGGGTCCCTCCAAGAGACCCAGTACTTC,CASSLGLAGGSLQETQYF
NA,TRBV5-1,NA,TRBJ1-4,TGCGCCAGCAGCTTCGGGGGGACCACAACTAATGAAAAACTGTTTTTT,CASSFGGTTTNEKLFF
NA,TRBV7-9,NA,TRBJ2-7,TGTGCCAGCAGCTTAGAGGCCAGCACCACTGAGCAGTACTTC,CASSLEASTTEQYF
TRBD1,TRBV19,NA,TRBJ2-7,TGTGCCAGTAGTTCACCCGGTCGGACAGGGGGGTCCTACGAGCAGTACTTC,CASSSPGRTGGSYEQYF
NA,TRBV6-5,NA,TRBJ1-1,TGTGCCAGCAGTCCCACTGGGTCAGAGTACACTGAAGCTTTCTTT,CASSPTGSEYTEAFF
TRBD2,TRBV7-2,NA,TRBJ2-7,TGTGCCAGCAGCTTCGGGACTAGCAATCCCGAGCAGTACTTC,CASSFGTSNPEQYF
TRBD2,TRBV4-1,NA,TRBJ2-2,TGCGCCAGCAGCCCCGGGACTAGCGGGATATTGGCCGGGGAGCTGTTTTTT,CASSPGTSGILAGELFF
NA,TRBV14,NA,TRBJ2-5,TGTGCCAGCAGCCAAGTTCGGGGTTCGGACCAAGAGACCCAGTACTTC,CASSQVRGSDQETQYF
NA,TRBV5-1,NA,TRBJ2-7,TGCGCCAGCGGGGTGGTCGGGCGCGACGAGCAGTACTTC,CASGVVGRDEQYF
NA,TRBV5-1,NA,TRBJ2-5,TGCGCCAGCAGCCCGGGCGGGGAGACCCAGTACTTC,CASSPGGETQYF
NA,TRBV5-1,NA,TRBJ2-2,TGCGCCAGCAGCTCCCGGGGGACCGGGGAGCTGTTTTTT,CASSSRGTGELFF
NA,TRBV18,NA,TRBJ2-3,TGTGCCAGCTCACCCCGAGAGGGCACAGATACGCAGTATTTT,CASSPREGTDTQYF
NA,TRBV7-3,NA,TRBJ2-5,TGTGCCAGCAGCCCCTTCAAGGGTTCGTCAGAGACCCAGTACTTC,CASSPFKGSSETQYF
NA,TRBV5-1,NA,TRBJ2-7,TGCGCCAGCAGCTTAATCCCCGGGTCCTACGAGCAGTACTTC,CASSLIPGSYEQYF
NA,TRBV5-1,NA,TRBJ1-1,TGCGCCAGCAGCTTCGGGAACACTGAAGCTTTCTTT,CASSFGNTEAFF
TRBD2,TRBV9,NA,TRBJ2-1,TGTGCCAGCAGCGCCCAGAGACTAGCCGTGAATGAGCAGTTCTTC,CASSAQRLAVNEQFF
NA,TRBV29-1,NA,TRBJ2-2,TGCAGCGCCGGGGGGAACACCGGGGAGCTGTTTTTT,CSAGGNTGELFF
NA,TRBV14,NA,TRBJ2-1,TGTGCCAGCAGCCGGGAGACGTCGGGCTTAGGCCAGCAGTTCTTC,CASSRETSGLGQQFF
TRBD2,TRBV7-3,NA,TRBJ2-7,TGTGCCAGCAGCTTCAGCGGGAGGGCCGACGAGCAGTACTTC,CASSFSGRADEQYF
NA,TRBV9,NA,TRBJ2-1,TGTGCCAGCAGCGCGGGCCCCCGTGTGGATGAGCAGTTCTTC,CASSAGPRVDEQFF
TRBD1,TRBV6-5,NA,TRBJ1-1,TGTGCCAGCAGTTTTACTGACAGGGGCGACACTGAAGCTTTCTTT,CASSFTDRGDTEAFF
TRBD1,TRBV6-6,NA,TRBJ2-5,TGTGCCAGCAGAGGGGGCGACAGGGTAAAGACCCAGTACTTC,CASRGGDRVKTQYF
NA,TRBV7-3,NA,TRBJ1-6,TGTGCCAGCAGCTTAAACTCCGGCGGAACCTCTTCACCCCTCCACTTT,CASSLNSGGTSSPLHF
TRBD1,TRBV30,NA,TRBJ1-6,TGTGCCTGGAACAGGGGCGAATCACCCCTCCACTTT,CAWNRGESPLHF
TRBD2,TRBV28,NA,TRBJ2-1,TGTGCCAGCAATCTTCTAGCGGGAGGCCGCAATGAGCAGTTCTTC,CASNLLAGGRNEQFF
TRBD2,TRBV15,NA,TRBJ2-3,TGTGCCACCAGCCGGGGGAGGGCAGATACGCAGTATTTT,CATSRGRADTQYF
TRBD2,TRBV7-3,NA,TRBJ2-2,TGTGCCAGCAGCTTAACCTGGACTAGCGGGAGACTGGGCGGGGAGCTGTTTTTT,CASSLTWTSGRLGGELFF
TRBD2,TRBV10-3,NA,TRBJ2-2,TGTGCCATCAGTGGGACTAGCGGGAACACCGGGGAGCTGTTTTTT,CAISGTSGNTGELFF
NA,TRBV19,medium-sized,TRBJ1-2,TGTGCCAGTAGTATCCAACGACAACGGACGGGAGGCTACACCTTC,CASSIQRQRTGGYTF
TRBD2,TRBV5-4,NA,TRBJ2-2,TGTGCCAGCAGCTTGGGGGGACTAGGGGCCGGGGAGCTGTTTTTT,CASSLGGLGAGELFF
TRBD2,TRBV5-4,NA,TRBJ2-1,TGTGCCAGCAGCTGGACTAGCGGGGACGACAATGAGCAGTTCTTC,CASSWTSGDDNEQFF
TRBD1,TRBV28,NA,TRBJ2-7,TGTGCCAGCAGCCCTACGGGACAGGGGTCCACCTACGAGCAGTACTTC,CASSPTGQGSTYEQYF